The next 19 T cell receptor beta chains were all read from a single sample in a study of T-cell reconstitution after alpha-beta-depleted transplantation in children. Preparing the TCRbeta library involved the use of unique molecular identifiers. Each CDR3 protein gets one entry after TCRdb re-called the PCR reads with MiXCR. The data contain around 250,000 distinct CDR3 sequences, approximately 9.6% of them singletons. The specimen comprised PBMCs from the stem cell graft donor, sampled from the stem cell graft. These receptors originate from a human donor who donated a stem cell graft to a child with SCID.

This clonotype was recorded at least ten times. The chain combines TRBV4-1 with TRBJ2-2, with unresolved D. This CDR3 region has 16 residues. The V gene's germline CDR1 is MGHRA and CDR2 YSYEKL. The V and J ends lost 0 bases and 5 bases respectively, with 13 bases between them. CDR3 loop: CASSQDQTVWTGELFF. DNA for the CDR3: TGCGCCAGCAGCCAAGATCAGACTGTCTGGACCGGGGAGCTGTTTTTT.

In this sample, this clonotype turned up many times. V usage is TRBV10-3 and J usage is TRBJ2-2; TRBD2 is a possible D gene (5 bases). The germline gives CDR1 ENHRY, CDR2 SYGVKD. V was pared by 6 bases and J by 5 bases, with 13 bases between. CDR3 size: 14 residues. CDR3 protein: CAISETSITGELFF. For the CDR3, the DNA is TGTGCCATCAGCGAAACTAGTATAACCGGGGAGCTGTTTTTT.

This clonotype was seen a few times. This chain joins TRBV5-4 and TRBJ1-2; no firm D call. The V end lost 4 bases, the J end lost 6 bases, and 19 bases lay between the germline ends. The CDR3 is 15 residues long. Germline values: CDR1 SGHNT, CDR2 YYREEE (reference sequence). CDR3 nucleotides: TGTGCCAGCAGCAAGCCAAAAGAGAAATCGGATGGCTACACCTTC. This encodes CASSKPKEKSDGYTF.

As to this clonotype: A clone one base away is much larger, so this may be a read error. The chain joins TRBV10-3 to TRBJ2-6, with D perhaps assigned TRBD1 or TRBD2 (5 bases each). The length of the CDR3 is 14 residues. The V and J ends lost 6 bases and 3 bases respectively, with 9 bases between them. The germline gives CDR1 ENHRY, CDR2 SYGVKD. The CDR3 region is CAISRDGGANVLTF. The CDR3, as DNA: TGTGCCATCAGCAGGGACGGTGGGGCCAACGTCCTGACTTTC.

This clonotype was counted at least ten times. The chain links TRBV28 to TRBJ1-6; possibly TRBD1 for D (6 bases). CDR1 is MDHEN and CDR2 is SYDVKM in the germline V gene. This CDR3 is 14 amino acids long. Trimming stripped 6 bases from V and 5 bases from J, with 11 bases between. The CDR3 loop reads CASSLTGNNSPLHF. As DNA, the CDR3 is TGTGCCAGCAGCCTTACAGGGAATAATTCACCCCTCCACTTT.

The rearrangement links TRBV20-1 to TRBJ1-1, with D possibly being TRBD1 (6 bases). The CDR3 has 13 amino acids. The V gene's germline CDR1 is DFQATT and CDR2 SNEGSKA (reference sequence). Trimming cost V 4 bases and J 1 base, with 10 bases left between them. The CDR3 coding sequence is TGCAGTGCTATAGGACAGAGGAACACTGAAGCTTTCTTT. This translates into CSAIGQRNTEAFF.

This clonotype has more than one count but fewer than ten. The V and J genes are TRBV24-1 and TRBJ2-3; D possibly corresponds to TRBD1 (5 bases). Germline CDR1 and CDR2: KGHDR and SFDVKD. The V and J ends lost 5 bases and 1 base respectively, with 21 bases between them. The CDR3 runs to 18 residues. The CDR3 region is CATSGPPGRVSGTDTQYF. The CDR3 nucleotides are TGTGCCACCAGTGGTCCACCCGGCAGGGTGTCCGGCACAGATACGCAGTATTTT.

The V call is TRBV10-3, the J call TRBJ2-7; maybe TRBD2 (5 bases). Trimming took 9 bases from V and 6 from J, leaving 18 bases between them. The germline CDR1 and CDR2 sequences are ENHRY and SYGVKD. The CDR3 extends over 13 amino acids. The CDR3: CAISERSRGEQYF. DNA for the CDR3: TGTGCCATTTCCGAGCGTTCCCGGGGCGAGCAGTACTTC.

In this sample, this clonotype turned up a few times. This rearrangement joins TRBV2 to TRBJ2-7; TRBD2 matches at 8 bases. The germline gives CDR1 SNHLY, CDR2 FYNNEI. Trimming at V came to 4 bases and at J to 4 bases, leaving 6 bases not matched to a gene. This CDR3 is built from 14 residues. The CDR3 is CASSAGGADYEQYF. The CDR3 DNA follows: TGTGCCAGCAGTGCGGGAGGGGCGGATTACGAGCAGTACTTC.

This clonotype was detected only a few times. V usage is TRBV20-1 and J usage is TRBJ1-1; D uncertain. V shed 6 bases and J shed 3 bases, with 5 bases lying between them. The CDR3 contains 10 residues. CDR1 DFQATT and CDR2 SNEGSKA come from the germline V gene (reference sequence). CDR3 in amino acids: CSATYTEAFF. The CDR3 nucleotides read TGCAGTGCCACCTACACTGAAGCTTTCTTT.

The chain is built from TRBV18 and TRBJ2-5; TRBD2 aligns across 11 bases. The CDR3 loop spans 14 amino acids. The V gene end was trimmed by 8 bases and the J gene end by 4 bases; junction bases not matched to a gene: 6. Germline values: CDR1 KGHSH, CDR2 LQKENI. The CDR3: CASNTGTSGETQYF. The CDR3 region has the DNA TGTGCCAGCAATACCGGGACTAGCGGAGAGACCCAGTACTTC.

This chain connects TRBV12-3 or TRBV12-4 to TRBJ2-7; a possible D gene is TRBD2 (6 bases). V was cut by 5 bases and J by 0 bases, with 11 bases left in between. This CDR3 is 14 amino acids long. The CDR3 loop reads CASSAGTDSYEQYF. CDR3 DNA sequence: TGTGCCAGCAGTGCCGGGACTGACTCCTACGAGCAGTACTTC.

This clonotype was seen at least ten times. In nucleotides, the CDR3 is TGCAGTGCTCCGACCACTACCGAGCAGTTCTTC. It specifies CSAPTTTEQFF. The chain recombines TRBV20-1 with TRBJ2-1; no clear D gene. Germline loops: CDR1 DFQATT, CDR2 SNEGSKA (reference sequence). V was shortened by 5 bases and J by 10 bases, with 12 bases between the two germline ends. The CDR3 length is 11 residues.

This clonotype was counted between two and nine times. This chain joins TRBV15 and TRBJ2-7, with no clear D. The CDR3 totals 17 residues. V was pared by 0 bases and J by 0 bases, with 15 bases between. CDR1 and CDR2 from the germline V gene are LNHNV and YYDKDF (reference sequence). CDR3 nucleotide sequence: TGTGCCACCAGCAGAGATCTGGCCTCCCCGAGCTCCTACGAGCAGTACTTC. It specifies CATSRDLASPSSYEQYF.

At least ten counts were recorded for this clonotype. The V call is TRBV9, the J call TRBJ2-1, with 10 bases lining up with TRBD1. Losses at the gene ends were 2 bases for V and 5 bases for J; bases not matched to a gene: 4. From germline, CDR1 is SGDLS and CDR2 YYNGEE. The CDR3 runs 15 residues. CDR3 sequence (DNA): TGTGCCAGCAGCGTGACAGGGGGCATGAACAATGAGCAGTTCTTC. Protein: CASSVTGGMNNEQFF.

In its sample, this clonotype was seen a few times. The chain has TRBV27 and TRBJ1-1; D is unclear. The CDR3 loop spans 13 amino acids. Trimming pared 0 bases from V and 1 base from J, leaving 3 bases between. Germline CDR1 is MNHEY and CDR2 is SMNVEV (reference sequence). The CDR3 reads CASSLSKNTEAFF. CDR3 coding DNA: TGTGCCAGCAGTTTATCAAAGAACACTGAAGCTTTCTTT.

The chain employs TRBV29-1 and TRBJ1-2; 9 positions agree with TRBD1. In germline, CDR1 is SQVTM, CDR2 ANQGSEA. There are 15 residues in the CDR3. V shed 5 bases and J 3 bases; nucleotides not matched to a gene: 10. CDR3 amino acids: CSVPDPGQGHYGYTF. The CDR3 region has the DNA TGCAGCGTTCCGGACCCTGGACAGGGGCACTATGGCTACACCTTC.

This clonotype has a count of ten or more. The chain couples TRBV14 to TRBJ1-6; D may be TRBD1 (5 bases). This CDR3 region has 15 residues. Germline V gene data show CDR1 as SGHDN and CDR2 as FVKESK. V was cut by 4 bases and J by 9 bases, with 16 bases left in between. The chain's CDR3 is CASSLGRLDISPLHF. In nucleotides, the CDR3 is TGTGCCAGCAGCCTGGGACGGCTCGACATTTCACCCCTCCACTTT.

The chain links TRBV12-3 or TRBV12-4 to TRBJ1-1; no firm D call. The CDR3 has 14 residues. V shed 4 bases and J shed 1 base, with 10 bases lying between them. CDR3 sequence reads: CASSWASRNTEAFF. Written as DNA, the CDR3 is TGTGCCAGCAGTTGGGCCAGCCGGAACACTGAAGCTTTCTTT.